Each of the 9 T cell receptor beta chains below was sequenced from the same sample in a study of early T cells in non-severe SARS-CoV-2 infection. Via MiXCR, TCRdb re-called the 5' RACE reads, giving one row per CDR3 protein. The sample lists 45,000 to 65,000 distinct CDR3 sequences, around 10% seen once, with around 4% in the top ten. The sequenced sample consisted of whole blood. The source is an adult who was a healthcare worker with PCR-confirmed SARS-CoV-2 infection or an uninfected control (not recorded which).

The rearrangement links TRBV5-1 to TRBJ1-6; D is uncertain. V was pared by 4 bases and J by 9 bases, with 14 bases between. This CDR3 is built from 14 residues. Germline V gene data show CDR1 as SGHRS and CDR2 as YFSETQ. The CDR3 DNA follows: TGCGCCAGCAGCCAGGAATCCGGCGTTTCACCCCTCCACTTT. This translates into CASSQESGVSPLHF.

The chain has TRBV20-1 and TRBJ2-7; D tentatively reads TRBD1 or TRBD2 (6 bases each). Trimming cost V 1 base and J 6 bases, with 16 bases left between them. CDR1 and CDR2 from the germline V gene are DFQATT and SNEGSKA (reference sequence). CDR3 length: 14 amino acids. Here the CDR3 reads CSARAAWGAPEQYF. CDR3 sequence (DNA): TGCAGTGCTAGAGCTGCCTGGGGGGCGCCCGAGCAGTACTTC.

This clonotype was recorded many times. The chain couples TRBV27 to TRBJ2-3, with 14 bases that match TRBD2. The V segment lost 3 bases and the J segment 4 bases; nucleotides outside the gene matches: 9. The CDR3 covers 18 residues. Germline CDR1 and CDR2: MNHEY and SMNVEV (reference sequence). CDR3 DNA: TGTGCCAGCAGTTTTAGAGCCCGACTAGCGGGAGGGCCAGATACGCAGTATTTT. This gives the protein CASSFRARLAGGPDTQYF.

This clonotype was found a few times. The chain employs TRBV5-1 and TRBJ2-1, with 9 bases lining up with TRBD2. Germline loops: CDR1 SGHRS, CDR2 YFSETQ. The CDR3 sequence is 17 residues long. With 5 bases clipped from V and 9 bases from J, the junction kept 18 bases outside the gene matches. CDR3 sequence reads: CASRHELGAGGVGEQFF. CDR3 nucleotide sequence: TGCGCCAGCAGACACGAACTAGGAGCGGGAGGAGTGGGTGAGCAGTTCTTC.

In this sample, this clonotype turned up many times. This chain links TRBV7-9 with TRBJ2-6, with 10 bases aligning to TRBD1. The CDR3 consists of 20 residues. The junction had 12 bases not matched to a gene; V was cut back by 0 bases and J by 4 bases. The germline CDR1 and CDR2 sequences are SEHNR and FQNEAQ (reference sequence). CDR3 residues: CASSLALTGGFRGGANVLTF. The CDR3 DNA reads as TGTGCCAGCAGCTTAGCGCTGACAGGGGGCTTTCGAGGAGGGGCCAACGTCCTGACTTTC.

This clonotype has a count of ten or more. The chain carries TRBV30 and TRBJ1-1; 8 nucleotides match TRBD1. The CDR3 covers 13 residues. Per the germline V gene, CDR1 is GTSNPN and CDR2 is SVGIG (reference sequence). Trimming at V came to 0 bases and at J to 5 bases, leaving 2 bases not matched to a gene. The CDR3 DNA follows: TGTGCCTGGAGTGTACAGGGGGATACTGAAGCTTTCTTT. This encodes CAWSVQGDTEAFF. Full variable domain (rest looked up from reference TRBV30 and TRBJ1-1): SQTIHQWPATLVQPVGSPLSLECTVEGTSNPNLYWYRQAAGRGLQLLFYSVGIGQISSEVPQNLSASRPQDRQFILSSKKLLLSDSGFYLCAWSVQGDTEAFFGQGTRLTVV.

This clonotype was picked up many times. This chain joins TRBV4-3 and TRBJ2-3, with 9 bases that match TRBD1. The germline gives CDR1 LGHNA, CDR2 YSLEER. Trimming took 0 bases from V and 8 from J; bases not matched to a gene: 9. The CDR3 covers 16 residues. The CDR3 DNA is TGCGCCAGCAGCCAAGACGTACAGGGGGCATTGGTTACGCAGTATTTT. It encodes CASSQDVQGALVTQYF.

The sample holds a few counts of this clonotype. For the CDR3, the DNA is TGTGCCAGCAGGGCCCTCCCCGAGAGCGAGCAGTACTTC. This translates into CASRALPESEQYF. J is TRBJ2-7 and V is TRBV6-5, with no clear D. Germline CDR1 MNHEY, CDR2 SVGAGI. The CDR3 extends over 13 amino acids. Trimming stripped 6 bases from V and 6 bases from J, with 15 bases between.

This clonotype was seen many times. This chain uses TRBV29-1 with TRBJ1-1; no clear D gene. The CDR3 contains 13 residues. V was pared by 7 bases and J by 1 base, with 13 bases between. In germline, CDR1 is SQVTM, CDR2 ANQGSEA. CDR3: CSGSGSRNTEAFF. For the CDR3, the DNA is TGCAGCGGGTCGGGGTCTCGGAACACTGAAGCTTTCTTT.